The 15 T cell receptor beta chains below all came from one sample that was sequenced in a study of CD8 T cells in Susac syndrome. A quantity of about 0.45 to 1 ug RNA underwent reverse transcription using random hexamers. TCRdb reprocessed the immunoSEQ multiplex PCR reads via MiXCR and lists one record per CDR3 protein. The data hold around 190,000 distinct CDR3 sequences, with approximately 93% observed a single time. Sequencing was done on a sample of CD4+ T cells from PBMCs. The receptors come from a human donor in good health.

This clonotype appeared once. The chain links TRBV7-3 to TRBJ2-1; TRBD2 matches 8 bases. Germline loops: CDR1 SGHTA, CDR2 FQGTGA. V gave up 5 bases and J gave up 10 bases; unmatched junction bases: 16. CDR3 size: 16 residues. CDR3 in DNA: TGTGCCAGCAGCCCCCCAGGCTCCGTTCGGGGGGGCGAGCAGTTCTTC. Translating it yields CASSPPGSVRGGEQFF.

V usage is TRBV5-1 and J usage is TRBJ2-5, with TRBD1 matching over 7 bases. The CDR3 covers 15 residues. CDR1 is SGHRS and CDR2 is YFSETQ in the germline V gene. The J segment lost 3 bases and the V segment lost 1 base, leaving 6 bases of the junction unmatched. The CDR3: CASSLMDRTEETQYF. The CDR3 DNA sequence: TGCGCCAGCAGCTTGATGGACAGGACCGAAGAGACCCAGTACTTC.

V gene TRBV6-2 or TRBV6-3 combines with J gene TRBJ1-5, with a possible D match to TRBD1 (6 bases). Per the germline V gene, CDR1 is MNHEY and CDR2 is SVGEGT. The germline V and J ends were trimmed by 6 bases and 5 bases, with 11 bases remaining between them. The CDR3 is made up of 13 amino acids. The CDR3 DNA follows: TGTGCCAGCAGGGACAGAGGATATCAGCCCCAGCATTTT. This codes for CASRDRGYQPQHF.

This chain connects TRBV7-2 to TRBJ1-1; 7 bases match TRBD1. This CDR3 has 16 residues. Germline V gene lookup returns CDR1 SGHTA and CDR2 FQGNSA. The V segment lost 5 bases and the J segment 1 base; nucleotides outside the gene matches: 10. This chain's CDR3 is CASSNLDRAQNTEAFF. The CDR3 bases are TGTGCCAGCAGCAACCTAGACAGGGCCCAGAACACTGAAGCTTTCTTT.

This clonotype was seen once. V usage is TRBV29-1 and J usage is TRBJ1-2; TRBD1 matches at 7 bases. Trimming took 3 bases from V and 4 from J; bases not matched to a gene: 5. The CDR3 has 13 residues. Germline-derived CDR1 and CDR2 are SQVTM and ANQGSEA. CDR3 sequence: CSVDEQGLYGYTF. DNA of the CDR3: TGCAGCGTTGATGAACAGGGGCTCTATGGCTACACCTTC.

The rearrangement uses TRBV7-2 and TRBJ1-4, with 9 positions matching TRBD1. Germline CDR1 reads SGHTA; CDR2 reads FQGNSA. Trimming took 4 bases from V and 10 from J; bases not matched to a gene: 13. The CDR3 runs 16 residues. The CDR3 DNA reads TGTGCCAGCAGCTCACCCCGTGGGACAGGGACTGGAAAACTGTTTTTT. This encodes CASSSPRGTGTGKLFF.

This sequence joins TRBV2 and TRBJ1-6; no clear D. Germline-derived CDR1 and CDR2 are SNHLY and FYNNEI. The CDR3 has 11 amino acids. Between the trimmed V and J ends, which lost 5 bases and 8 bases, there was a span of 4 bases. CDR3: CASSNDSPLHF. CDR3 DNA: TGTGCCAGCAGTAATGATTCACCCCTCCACTTT.

This clonotype was observed a handful of times. The chain joins TRBV2 to TRBJ2-5, with 11 bases fitting TRBD1. Germline V lookup: CDR1 SNHLY, CDR2 FYNNEI. V gave up 8 bases and J gave up 4 bases; unmatched junction bases: 9. The CDR3 sequence is 15 residues long. CDR3: CASPRDRGRRETQYF. The CDR3 DNA sequence: TGTGCCAGCCCCCGGGACAGGGGGAGAAGAGAGACCCAGTACTTC. Full variable domain (missing parts from reference TRBV2 and TRBJ2-5): EPEVTQTPSHQVTQMGQEVILRCVPISNHLYFYWYRQILGQKVEFLVSFYNNEISEKSEIFDDQFSVERPDGSNFTLKIRSTKLEDSAMYFCASPRDRGRRETQYFGPGTRLLVL.

J is TRBJ2-1 and V is TRBV7-2; TRBD1 aligns across 10 bases. V shed 1 base and J 12 bases; nucleotides not matched to a gene: 9. This CDR3 is 15 amino acids long. Germline CDR1 and CDR2: SGHTA and FQGNSA. This CDR3 reads CASSLGGQGSRGQFF. CDR3 in DNA: TGTGCCAGCAGCTTAGGGGGACAGGGGTCACGAGGGCAGTTCTTC.

This chain connects TRBV20-1 to TRBJ1-1; D gene ambiguous. The V and J ends lost 5 bases and 5 bases respectively, with 18 bases between them. Per germline, CDR1 DFQATT and CDR2 SNEGSKA (reference sequence). There are 14 residues in the CDR3. CDR3 nucleotide sequence: TGCAGTGCTCCTGATTTCGTGGGTCGGACTGAAGCTTTCTTT. This translates into CSAPDFVGRTEAFF.

The chain has TRBV3-1 and TRBJ2-3; D ambiguous. The V end was cut by 5 bases, the J end by 5 bases, with 11 bases between. The V gene's germline CDR1 is LGHDT and CDR2 YNNKEL (reference sequence). This CDR3 is built from 13 residues. The CDR3 reads CASSVRKVDTQYF. In nucleotides, the CDR3 is TGTGCCAGCAGCGTTCGAAAGGTAGATACGCAGTATTTT.

CDR3 coding DNA: TGTGCCAGCACCATCCGGACAGGGGGAACTTCACCCCTCCACTTT. Encoded protein: CASTIRTGGTSPLHF. The chain employs TRBV6-2 or TRBV6-3 and TRBJ1-6; TRBD1 aligns across 10 bases. The J segment lost 9 bases and the V segment lost 7 bases, leaving 9 bases of the junction unmatched. Germline-derived CDR1 and CDR2 are MNHEY and SVGEGT. CDR3 length: 15 amino acids.

The CDR3 spells CATSISGDTQYF. The CDR3 coding sequence is TGTGCCACCAGCATATCGGGGGATACGCAGTATTTT. V is TRBV15 and J is TRBJ2-3; a weak D match, TRBD2 (5 bases). The CDR3 spans 12 residues. The V end lost 4 bases, the J end lost 6 bases, and 8 bases lay between the germline ends. Germline V CDR1 and CDR2: LNHNV, YYDKDF (reference sequence). Looking up the rest from reference TRBV15 and TRBJ2-3 gives the full variable domain: DAMVIQNPRYQVTQFGKPVTLSCSQTLNHNVMYWYQQKSSQAPKLLFHYYDKDFNNEADTPDNFQSRRPNTSFCFLDIRSPGLGDTAMYLCATSISGDTQYFGPGTRLTVL.

The chain has TRBV5-1 and TRBJ2-3, with 7 nucleotides matching TRBD2. Germline V gene sequence: CDR1 SGHRS, CDR2 YFSETQ. The CDR3 is 16 amino acids. V gave up 0 bases and J gave up 7 bases; unmatched junction bases: 11. The CDR3 loop is CASSLGAGITSNTQYF. In DNA, the CDR3 is TGCGCCAGCAGCTTGGGAGCGGGGATAACTTCGAATACGCAGTATTTT. The entire variable domain, with the rest obtained from reference TRBV5-1 and TRBJ2-3, is as follows: KAGVTQTPRYLIKTRGQQVTLSCSPISGHRSVSWYQQTPGQGLQFLFEYFSETQRNKGNFPGRFSGRQFSNSRSEMNVSTLELGDSALYLCASSLGAGITSNTQYFGPGTRLTVL.

V is TRBV5-1 and J is TRBJ1-1; no definite D call. The CDR3 spans 14 residues. Trimming stripped 2 bases from V and 1 base from J, with 9 bases between. Germline loops: CDR1 SGHRS, CDR2 YFSETQ. The CDR3 is CASSLTQTNTEAFF. CDR3 nucleotides: TGCGCCAGCAGCTTAACACAGACGAACACTGAAGCTTTCTTT.